A single sample is the source of the 24 T cell receptor beta chains below, sequenced in a study of blood T cell repertoires in COVID-19. Sequencing was performed with immunoSEQ multiplex PCR; in TCRdb, only in-frame clones are kept and a portion is missing. The table has roughly 56,000 clones, approximately 92% seen once. Sequencing was performed on peripheral blood. The receptor source for this set is a woman in her sixties with COVID-19, enrolled during active disease.

The gene calls are TRBV27 and TRBJ2-1; D perhaps matches TRBD2 (6 bases). The CDR3 contains 12 residues. Germline CDR1 is MNHEY and CDR2 is SMNVEV (reference sequence). Trimming left V 3 bases short and J 9 bases short, with 9 bases between. For the CDR3, the DNA is TGTGCCAGCAGTTTCAGCGGGCGTGAGCAGTTCTTC. Translation gives CASSFSGREQFF.

V usage is TRBV6-5 and J usage is TRBJ2-7; D not resolved. V shed 0 bases and J shed 1 base, with 10 bases lying between them. This CDR3 region has 15 residues. Germline values: CDR1 MNHEY, CDR2 SVGAGI. Here the CDR3 reads CASSYSGVGSYEQYF. In DNA, the CDR3 is TGTGCCAGCAGTTACTCAGGAGTGGGTTCCTACGAGCAGTACTTC.

This clone was counted a single time. CDR3: CASSLAGPIEFNEQFF. The DNA for the CDR3 is TGTGCCAGCAGCTTAGCGGGCCCTATCGAATTCAATGAGCAGTTCTTC. The rearrangement links TRBV7-9 to TRBJ2-1; no reliable D call. The length of the CDR3 is 16 residues. CDR1 and CDR2 from the germline V gene are SEHNR and FQNEAQ (reference sequence). Between the trimmed V and J ends, which lost 0 bases and 6 bases, there was a span of 15 bases.

The rearrangement joins TRBV14 to TRBJ1-2; 9 nucleotides align to TRBD1. The CDR3 totals 13 residues. Germline V gives CDR1 SGHDN, CDR2 FVKESK. V dropped 5 bases and J dropped 8; count of bases not matched to a gene: 6. Here the CDR3 reads CASSVRDRVGYTF. In DNA form, the CDR3 reads TGTGCCAGCAGCGTACGGGACAGGGTAGGCTACACCTTC.

V is TRBV7-2 and J is TRBJ1-2, with 7 bases fitting TRBD1. The CDR3 is made up of 15 amino acids. V was clipped by 5 bases and J by 2 bases; unmatched bases: 8. The germline CDR1 and CDR2 sequences are SGHTA and FQGNSA. The CDR3 is CASSPSGGQNYGYTF. CDR3 coding DNA: TGTGCCAGCAGCCCCAGCGGGGGACAGAACTATGGCTACACCTTC.

Here the CDR3 reads CASSFPRDSAEQYF. The CDR3 DNA is TGTGCCAGCAGTTTTCCCCGGGACTCCGCCGAGCAGTACTTC. The chain joins TRBV28 to TRBJ2-7, with D possibly TRBD2 on 6 matching bases. This CDR3 has 14 residues. In germline, CDR1 is MDHEN, CDR2 SYDVKM. V lost 3 bases and J 6 bases, leaving 15 bases between the germline ends.

The rearrangement uses TRBV5-1 and TRBJ2-1; 8 nucleotides line up with TRBD2. This CDR3 contains 14 residues. Trimming took 2 bases from V and 6 from J; bases not matched to a gene: 4. Germline lookup yields CDR1 SGHRS and CDR2 YFSETQ. The CDR3 here is CASSLPGGRNEQFF. The CDR3 nucleotides are TGCGCCAGCAGCTTACCGGGAGGGCGCAATGAGCAGTTCTTC.

This chain connects TRBV6-2 or TRBV6-3 to TRBJ2-2; maybe TRBD2 (6 bases). CDR1 MNHEY and CDR2 SVGEGT come from the germline V gene. The V gene lost 4 bases and the J gene lost 2 bases, with 17 bases spanning the gap. The CDR3 spans 17 residues. CDR3 in DNA: TGTGCCAGCAGTTCCCCCAGGAGCGGGCATAACACCGGGGAGCTGTTTTTT. Translating gives CASSSPRSGHNTGELFF.

J is TRBJ2-4 and V is TRBV28; TRBD2 agrees at 7 bases. V lost 6 bases to trimming and J lost 0 bases; unmatched junction nucleotides: 20. This CDR3 is built from 20 residues. The germline V gene encodes CDR1 MDHEN and CDR2 SYDVKM. The DNA for the CDR3 is TGTGCCAGCAGCCTTCTTCGGGGAGGGTCTAGCGAAAAAGCCAAAAACATTCAGTACTTC. Translating gives CASSLLRGGSSEKAKNIQYF.

This clone has a single count. The genes are TRBV10-3 and TRBJ1-3; no firm D call. V was cut by 5 bases and J by 7 bases, with 9 bases left in between. This CDR3 comprises 12 residues. CDR1 is ENHRY, CDR2 SYGVKD, per germline. CDR3 sequence reads: CAISNLENTIYF. The DNA for the CDR3 is TGTGCCATCAGTAATTTGGAGAACACCATATATTTT.

V and J are TRBV12-3 or TRBV12-4 and TRBJ1-1, with a possible D match to TRBD1 (5 bases). The CDR3 loop spans 11 amino acids. V was clipped by 8 bases and J by 5 bases, with 9 bases between them. Here the CDR3 reads CASPQGTEAFF. In DNA form, the CDR3 reads TGTGCCAGCCCCCAGGGAACTGAAGCTTTCTTT.

This clone was counted only a few times. This sequence joins TRBV29-1 and TRBJ2-7, with 11 bases matching TRBD2. Trimming took 5 bases from V and 1 from J; bases not matched to a gene: 1. Germline V gene data show CDR1 as SQVTM and CDR2 as ANQGSEA. The CDR3 is made up of 13 amino acids. The CDR3, as DNA: TGCAGCGTTAGACTAGCGGGGTCCTACGAGCAGTACTTC. Protein: CSVRLAGSYEQYF.

The chain combines TRBV27 with TRBJ2-7, with D possibly matching TRBD2 (7 bases). Per germline, CDR1 MNHEY and CDR2 SMNVEV (reference sequence). The CDR3 has 13 residues. Trimming left V 1 base short and J 7 bases short, with 11 bases between. The CDR3 region is CASSLLGGREQYF. Written as DNA, the CDR3 is TGTGCCAGCAGTTTATTGGGGGGGCGTGAGCAGTACTTC.

The rearrangement uses TRBV5-1 and TRBJ2-5; 8 bases align to TRBD2. V was pared by 0 bases and J by 4 bases, with 5 bases of the junction left unmatched. Germline-derived CDR1 and CDR2 are SGHRS and YFSETQ. This CDR3 is 15 amino acids long. CDR3 amino acids: CASSLVGLVAETQYF. The CDR3 DNA follows: TGCGCCAGCAGCTTGGTGGGACTAGTGGCAGAGACCCAGTACTTC.

The V and J genes are TRBV6-2 or TRBV6-3 and TRBJ1-1; 7 bases agree with TRBD1. The V gene's germline CDR1 is MNHEY and CDR2 SVGEGT. With 0 bases clipped from V and 6 bases from J, the junction kept 13 bases outside the gene matches. The CDR3 length is 17 residues. The CDR3 DNA reads as TGTGCCAGCAGTTACTCGATCCTCCGTTTACAGGGGCCTGAAGCTTTCTTT. Protein: CASSYSILRLQGPEAFF.

The J gene is TRBJ2-3, the V gene TRBV7-9; 7 bases line up with TRBD1. CDR3 length: 14 amino acids. Trimming at V came to 7 bases and at J to 0 bases, leaving 4 bases not matched to a gene. Per the germline V gene, CDR1 is SEHNR and CDR2 is FQNEAQ (reference sequence). This CDR3 reads CASTLTGSTDTQYF. CDR3 bases: TGTGCCAGCACCTTGACAGGGAGCACAGATACGCAGTATTTT.

This clone has more than one count but fewer than ten. CDR3 protein: CASSPSSPYNEQFF. CDR3 in DNA: TGTGCCAGCAGTCCGAGCTCTCCATACAATGAGCAGTTCTTC. The chain uses TRBV6-2 or TRBV6-3 and TRBJ2-1; no firm D call. V was trimmed by 5 bases and J by 4 bases, leaving 12 bases between them. The CDR3 has 14 residues. From germline, CDR1 is MNHEY and CDR2 SVGEGT.

The V gene is TRBV30, the J gene TRBJ1-1, with 7 bases matching TRBD1. After removal of 1 base from V and 1 base from J, the junction contained 9 bases not matched to a gene. Germline lookup yields CDR1 GTSNPN and CDR2 SVGIG (reference sequence). CDR3 length: 16 amino acids. The CDR3 region has the DNA TGTGCCTGGAGTGAACCTTCGACAGGGTGGAACACTGAAGCTTTCTTT. It encodes CAWSEPSTGWNTEAFF. The whole variable domain, filled in from reference TRBV30 and TRBJ1-1, reads SQTIHQWPATLVQPVGSPLSLECTVEGTSNPNLYWYRQAAGRGLQLLFYSVGIGQISSEVPQNLSASRPQDRQFILSSKKLLLSDSGFYLCAWSEPSTGWNTEAFFGQGTRLTVV.

V and J are TRBV6-2 or TRBV6-3 and TRBJ2-5, with D possibly being TRBD1 (5 bases). This CDR3 is built from 14 residues. From germline, CDR1 is MNHEY and CDR2 SVGEGT. V lost 0 bases and J 1 base, leaving 6 bases between the germline ends. CDR3 nucleotide sequence: TGTGCCAGCAGTTACTCAGACAGCCAAGAGACCCAGTACTTC. Protein product: CASSYSDSQETQYF.

The rearrangement links TRBV30 to TRBJ2-7; D is possibly TRBD1 (5 bases). The V gene's germline CDR1 is GTSNPN and CDR2 SVGIG (reference sequence). The CDR3 has 12 amino acids. Trimming stripped 4 bases from V and 3 bases from J, with 10 bases between. This CDR3 reads CAWTVGDYEQYF. In nucleotides, the CDR3 is TGTGCCTGGACAGTAGGGGACTACGAGCAGTACTTC.

J is TRBJ2-1 and V is TRBV27; D remains ambiguous. CDR3 length equals 17 residues. Germline CDR1 reads MNHEY; CDR2 reads SMNVEV (reference sequence). V was pared by 0 bases and J by 6 bases, with 18 bases between. CDR3 residues: CASSLSFGAAEFNEQFF. CDR3 sequence (DNA): TGTGCCAGCAGTTTATCATTCGGCGCGGCGGAGTTCAATGAGCAGTTCTTC.

V usage is TRBV28 and J usage is TRBJ2-7; D might be TRBD1 (5 bases). Trimming took off 6 bases at V and 1 base at J, with 19 bases between the two ends. In germline, CDR1 is MDHEN, CDR2 SYDVKM. CDR3 length: 16 amino acids. This CDR3 reads CASSTATATFSYEQYF. The CDR3 bases are TGTGCCAGCAGCACAGCGACAGCCACTTTTTCCTACGAGCAGTACTTC.

This chain connects TRBV6-5 to TRBJ2-1; D possibly corresponds to TRBD2 (5 bases). Germline values: CDR1 MNHEY, CDR2 SVGAGI. Trimming removed 0 bases from V and 9 bases from J, with 15 bases in between. The CDR3 spans 15 residues. The CDR3 coding sequence is TGTGCCAGCAGTTACTCAGCGGCCATAGGGAGTGAGCAGTTCTTC. Its protein product is CASSYSAAIGSEQFF.

With respect to this clone: Within the sample, other DNA sequences also encode this same CDR3. This chain joins TRBV6-2 or TRBV6-3 and TRBJ2-2; 7 bases map to TRBD1. This CDR3 has 15 amino acids. CDR1 MNHEY and CDR2 SVGEGT come from the germline V gene. V shed 0 bases and J 5 bases; nucleotides not matched to a gene: 3. CDR3 in DNA: TGTGCCAGCAGTTACTCGACAGGGAATACCGGGGAGCTGTTTTTT. Translation gives CASSYSTGNTGELFF.